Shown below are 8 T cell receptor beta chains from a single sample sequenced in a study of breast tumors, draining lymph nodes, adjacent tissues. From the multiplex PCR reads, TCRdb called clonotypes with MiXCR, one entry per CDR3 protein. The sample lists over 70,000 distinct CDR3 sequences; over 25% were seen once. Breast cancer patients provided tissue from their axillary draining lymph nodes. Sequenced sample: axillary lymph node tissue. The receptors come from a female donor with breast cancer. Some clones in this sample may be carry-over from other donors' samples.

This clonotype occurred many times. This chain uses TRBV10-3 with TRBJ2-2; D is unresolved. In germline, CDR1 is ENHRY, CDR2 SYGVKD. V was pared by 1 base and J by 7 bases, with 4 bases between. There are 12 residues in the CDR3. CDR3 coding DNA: TGTGCCATCAGTGAGTTAAGCGGGGAGCTGTTTTTT. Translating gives CAISELSGELFF.

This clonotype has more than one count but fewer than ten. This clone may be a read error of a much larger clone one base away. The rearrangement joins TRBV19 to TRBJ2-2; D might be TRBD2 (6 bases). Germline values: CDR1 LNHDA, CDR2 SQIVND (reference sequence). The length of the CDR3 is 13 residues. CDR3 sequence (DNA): TGTGCCAGTGGATTCGGCAACACCGGGGGGCTGTTTTTT. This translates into CASGFGNTGGLFF.

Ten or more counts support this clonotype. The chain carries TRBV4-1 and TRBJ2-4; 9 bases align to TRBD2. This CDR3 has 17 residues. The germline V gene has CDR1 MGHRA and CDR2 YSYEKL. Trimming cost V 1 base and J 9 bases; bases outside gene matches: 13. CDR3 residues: CASSQVLAGGPTGIQYF. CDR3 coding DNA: TGCGCCAGCAGCCAAGTCCTGGCGGGAGGGCCGACGGGCATTCAGTACTTC.

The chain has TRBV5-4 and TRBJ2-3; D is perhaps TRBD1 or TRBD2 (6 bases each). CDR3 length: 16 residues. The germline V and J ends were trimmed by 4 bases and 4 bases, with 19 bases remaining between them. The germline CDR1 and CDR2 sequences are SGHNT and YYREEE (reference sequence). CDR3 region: CASSPRGAGGADTQYF. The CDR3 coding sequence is TGTGCCAGCAGCCCCAGAGGGGCCGGGGGCGCAGATACGCAGTATTTT. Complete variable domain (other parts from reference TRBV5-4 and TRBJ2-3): ETGVTQSPTHLIKTRGQQVTLRCSSQSGHNTVSWYQQALGQGPQFIFQYYREEENGRGNFPPRFSGLQFPNYSSELNVNALELDDSALYLCASSPRGAGGADTQYFGPGTRLTVL.

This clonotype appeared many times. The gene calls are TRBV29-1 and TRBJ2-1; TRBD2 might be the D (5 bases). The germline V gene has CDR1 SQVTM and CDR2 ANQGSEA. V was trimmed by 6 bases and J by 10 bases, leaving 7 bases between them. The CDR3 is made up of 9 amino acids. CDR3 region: CSVREEQFF. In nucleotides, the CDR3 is TGCAGCGTCCGGGAAGAGCAGTTCTTC.

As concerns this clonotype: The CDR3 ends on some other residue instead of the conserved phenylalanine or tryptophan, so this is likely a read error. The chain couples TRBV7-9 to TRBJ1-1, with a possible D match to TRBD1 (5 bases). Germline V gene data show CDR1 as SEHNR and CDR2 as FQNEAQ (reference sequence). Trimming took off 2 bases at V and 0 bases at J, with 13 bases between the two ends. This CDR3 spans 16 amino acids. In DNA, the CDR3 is TGTGCCAGCAGCTTAACCCAGGGAATGGTGAACACTGAAGCTTTCTTG. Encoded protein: CASSLTQGMVNTEAFL.

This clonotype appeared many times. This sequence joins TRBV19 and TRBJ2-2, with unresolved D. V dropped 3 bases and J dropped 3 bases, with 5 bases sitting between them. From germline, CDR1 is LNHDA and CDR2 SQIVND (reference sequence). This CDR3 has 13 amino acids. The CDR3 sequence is CASSIGHTGELFF. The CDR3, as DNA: TGTGCCAGTAGTATTGGCCACACCGGGGAGCTGTTTTTT.

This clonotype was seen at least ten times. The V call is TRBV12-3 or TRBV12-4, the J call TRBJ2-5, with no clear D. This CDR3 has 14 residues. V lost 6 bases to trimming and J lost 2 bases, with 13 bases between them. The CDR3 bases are TGTGCCAGCAGCGGAGCTACCGCTCAAGAGACCCAGTACTTC. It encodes CASSGATAQETQYF.